The rows below give T cell receptor beta chains drawn from one sample of a study of blood T cell repertoires in COVID-19. The data were produced by immunoSEQ multiplex PCR, yet TCRdb's version contains in-frame clones alone and is incomplete. The data contain under 150,000 clones, 88% of them singletons. Sequenced: peripheral blood. The receptors were sampled from a man aged 45-65 years with active or convalescent COVID-19. Each CDR3 is given with its conserved first and last residue.

CDR3	length	V	J
CASSQAGTGEDEQYF	15	TRBV4-1	TRBJ2-7
CASSPGRFSNTEAFF	15	TRBV18	TRBJ1-1
CASSPLAGRDTSTDTQYF	18	TRBV4-1	TRBJ2-3
CASSSEGTGGYTF	13	TRBV28	TRBJ1-2
CASEKGHGDEKLFF	14	TRBV28	TRBJ1-4
CASSFEAGELFF	12	TRBV12-3/TRBV12-4	TRBJ2-2
CASSTGTGAGELFF	14	TRBV9	TRBJ2-2
CASSQNTGEKLFF	13	TRBV14	TRBJ1-4
CASSRVEEPGGNQPQHF	17	TRBV12-1	TRBJ1-5
CAISELAGGTEAFF	14	TRBV10-3	TRBJ1-1
CAISESLLAHPYEQYF	16	TRBV10-3	TRBJ2-7
CASSHRQESSYEQYF	15	TRBV4-1	TRBJ2-7
CASSEWTGTNEKLFF	15	TRBV6-1	TRBJ1-4
CASSQGTGAYAYEQYF	16	TRBV3-1/TRBV3-2	TRBJ2-7
CASRDKTLSGETQYF	15	TRBV5-1	TRBJ2-5